The next 15 T cell receptor delta chains were all read from a single sample in a study of gamma-delta chains in newborns, infants, children. TCRdb re-analyzed the reads via CATT. The sample shows about 6,100 delta-chain clones, about 1.9% of them seen only once. Sample: blood. Source of these receptors: a child who was a newborn, infant or young child, either healthy, febrile or measles-vaccinated (not recorded which).

This clone was observed a few times. The protein in TCRdb stems from a much larger clone and differs at residue 6 from this DNA's translation, likely a read error; here the protein is translated from the DNA. The rearrangement uses TRDV2 and TRDJ1; 12 nucleotides match TRDD3. This CDR3 region has 17 residues. Looked up from germline, CDR1 is GEAIGNYY and CDR2 is EKD. J was trimmed by 3 bases and V by 3 bases; bases with no gene match: 10. DNA of the CDR3: TGTGCCTGTGACTCTCCTACTGGGGGATACAACGCCGATAAACTCATCTTT. Translating gives CACDSPTGGYNADKLIF.

Points on this clone: This is likely an artifact of a read error, given a far larger clone one base away. V and J are TRDV2 and TRDJ3; 13 bases align to TRDD3. Germline V CDR1 and CDR2: GEAIGNYY, EKD. The trim removed 0 bases at V and 0 bases at J, leaving 4 bases unmatched. There are 20 residues in the CDR3. DNA for the CDR3: TGTGCCTGTGACACCATACTGGGGGATACGAGCTCCTGGGACACCCGACAGATGTTTTTC. Protein product: CACDTILGDTSSWDTRQMFF.

This clone was counted a few times. It differs at one base from a far larger clone, so likely a read error. Distinct nucleotide sequences in the sample also encode this CDR3. The V and J genes are TRDV2 and TRDJ3; 13 bases fit TRDD3. The germline CDR1 and CDR2 sequences are GEAIGNYY and EKD. The CDR3 is 19 residues long. The CDR3 loop reads CACDPTGGYVDWDTRQMFF. The CDR3 nucleotides are TGTGCCTGTGACCCTACTGGGGGATACGTGGACTGGGACACCCGACAAATGTTTTTC.

This clone was counted between two and nine times. TCRdb's entry gives the protein of a much larger clone, which mismatches this DNA's translation at residue 3, likely from a read error; the protein reported here is translated from the DNA. The chain combines TRAV29/DV5 with TRDJ2; 10 nucleotides align to TRDD3. This CDR3 contains 14 residues. Trimming cost V 6 bases and J 1 base; bases outside gene matches: 3. Germline V gene data show CDR1 as NSMFDY and CDR2 as ISSIKDK. CDR3 in DNA: TGTGCAGTATACTGGGGGATTTTGACAGCACAACTCTTCTTT. Protein: CAVYWGILTAQLFF.

This clone occurred a few times. TCRdb attributes to this sequence the protein of a much larger clone, which differs from the DNA translation at residue 6; a read error is likely, and the protein displayed is translated from the DNA. J is TRDJ3 and V is TRDV2; the match to TRDD3 covers 8 bases. CDR1 is GEAIGNYY and CDR2 is EKD in the germline V gene. The CDR3 extends over 17 amino acids. J gave up 4 bases and V 0 bases, and 4 bases lay outside the gene matches. The CDR3 reads CACDTAGDIWDTRQMFF. For the CDR3, the DNA is TGTGCCTGTGACACCGCGGGGGATATTTGGGACACCCGACAGATGTTTTTC.

Concerning this clone itself: The protein that TCRdb holds for this DNA derives from a much larger clone and differs from the translated DNA at residue 12, which likely indicates a read error; the protein shown here is translated from the DNA. The genes are TRDV2 and TRDJ3; 12 bases are a match to TRDD3. The CDR3 runs to 19 residues. Germline V CDR1 and CDR2: GEAIGNYY, EKD. Here the CDR3 reads CACDTLGDTRSRDTRQMFF. Written as DNA, the CDR3 is TGTGCCTGTGACACTCTGGGGGATACGCGCTCCCGGGACACCCGACAGATGTTTTTC.

This clone was seen a few times. TCRdb's listed protein matches a much larger clone and diverges from this DNA's translation at residue 12, likely through a read error; the protein shown comes from the DNA. V usage is TRDV2 and J usage is TRDJ1; TRDD3 matches at 9 bases. Germline V CDR1 and CDR2: GEAIGNYY, EKD. This CDR3 has 18 amino acids. The junction had 16 bases not matched to a gene; V was cut back by 6 bases and J by 0 bases. The DNA for the CDR3 is TGTGCCTGTTTACCCGTCCGGGGGATACCCTCCCACACCGATAAACTCATCTTT. This codes for CACLPVRGIPSHTDKLIF.

In its sample, this clone is medium-sized. The V gene is TRDV1, the J gene TRDJ1, with D possibly matching TRDD3 (8 bases). The germline V gene has CDR1 TSWWSYY and CDR2 QGS. CDR3 length: 18 residues. The ends were cut back, 4 bases at V and 0 bases at J, with 21 bases in the middle. CDR3 sequence: CALGVPFLLGGYTDKLIF. As DNA, the CDR3 is TGTGCTCTTGGGGTCCCATTCCTACTGGGGGGGTACACCGATAAACTCATCTTT.

Within the sample, this clone is medium-sized. Possible read error: a much larger clone is one base away. The sample carries other DNA sequences with the same CDR3. This chain links TRDV2 with TRDJ3; 11 positions match TRDD3. Germline CDR1 GEAIGNYY, CDR2 EKD. The ends lost 3 bases at V and 0 bases at J; junction bases unmatched: 3. This CDR3 region has 18 residues. The CDR3 DNA follows: TGTGCCTGTGACGCTGGGGGATACAGCTCCTGGGACACCCGACAGATGTTTTTC. It encodes CACDAGGYSSWDTRQMFF.

Points on this clone: TCRdb shows a much larger clone's protein in place of this DNA's translation, and the two differ at residue 13, likely through a read error; the protein shown is translated from the DNA. This CDR3 reads CACFVLGASSWDARQMFF. In DNA, the CDR3 is TGCGCCTGTTTCGTACTGGGGGCCAGCTCCTGGGACGCCCGACAGATGTTTTTC. The V and J genes are TRDV2 and TRDJ3; 8 bases agree with TRDD3. The CDR3 loop spans 18 amino acids. The V gene's germline CDR1 is GEAIGNYY and CDR2 EKD.

For this clone: A read error may be the cause here, since a much bigger clone is one base away. The chain is built from TRDV2 and TRDJ3, with 11 nucleotides matching TRDD3. Looked up from germline, CDR1 is GEAIGNYY and CDR2 is EKD. The ends lost 0 bases at V and 3 bases at J; junction bases unmatched: 15. This CDR3 has 22 residues. CDR3 DNA: TGTGCCTGTGACACCGCAAGTCGTTGGGGGATACGCGCAGGCTGGGACACCCGACAGATGTTTTTC. Its translation is CACDTASRWGIRAGWDTRQMFF.

This clone has ten or more counts. The chain joins TRDV2 to TRDJ2; 10 bases are shared with TRDD3. In germline, CDR1 is GEAIGNYY, CDR2 EKD. Unmatched junction bases numbered 2, after V lost 0 bases and J lost 5 bases. This CDR3 contains 15 residues. The CDR3 region is CACDTLLGDTAQLFF. The CDR3 DNA is TGTGCCTGTGACACCTTACTGGGGGATACAGCACAACTCTTCTTT.

This clone has more than one count but fewer than ten. Possible read error: a much larger clone is one base away. The gene calls are TRDV2 and TRDJ3, with TRDD3 identical over 13 bases. The CDR3 is 23 amino acids. Germline lookup yields CDR1 GEAIGNYY and CDR2 EKD. With V trimmed by 0 bases and J by 2 bases, 15 bases remained unmatched. For the CDR3, the DNA is TGTGCCTGTGACACCGTATCTCCTCCGGACTGGGGGATACGGGCCTGGGACACCCGACAGATGTTTTTC. Residues: CACDTVSPPDWGIRAWDTRQMFF.

This clone was picked up a small number of times. This may come from a read error, since a much larger clone is one base off. This chain connects TRDV2 to TRDJ3, with 8 nucleotides matching TRDD3. Germline CDR1 is GEAIGNYY and CDR2 is EKD. The CDR3 sequence is 19 residues long. CDR3 sequence reads: CARDTSFGGSSWDTRQMFF. The CDR3 bases are TGTGCCCGTGACACGTCGTTTGGGGGATCCTCCTGGGACACCCGACAGATGTTTTTC.

This clone is termed medium-sized. This rearrangement joins TRDV1 to TRDJ1; maybe TRDD3 (5 bases). With 8 bases removed from V and 0 bases from J, the gap between germline ends came to 16 bases. CDR3 length equals 15 residues. The germline gives CDR1 TSWWSYY, CDR2 QGS. CDR3 nucleotide sequence: TGTGCTCTTTCACAGCGGGGACCGTACACCGATAAACTCATCTTT. It codes for CALSQRGPYTDKLIF.